This TCR beta chain emerged from a study of blood T cell repertoires in COVID-19. At the level of the study: Acute and convalescent COVID-19 samples came from the United States, Italy and Spain. PBMCs, B-cell-depleted T cells, or T cells provided the cDNA or gDNA that made up the material.

TCRdb's copy holds only in-frame clones and misses some; the assay was immunoSEQ multiplex PCR. The repertoire holds about 140,000 clones, with over 75% as singletons. The CDR3 consists of 14 residues. CDR1 SEHNR and CDR2 FQNEAQ come from the germline V gene (reference sequence). Germline trimming cut 5 bases from V and 5 bases from J; bases unmatched to any gene: 6. This TCR was recovered from a woman in her forties or fifties with acute or convalescent COVID-19. The sample consisted of peripheral blood. J is TRBJ1-1 and V is TRBV7-9, with 9 nucleotides matching TRBD1. CDR3 bases: TGTGCCAGCAGCCCCACACAGGGGGCTACTGAAGCTTTCTTT. It yields the protein CASSPTQGATEAFF. Based on the CDR3 plus reference TRBV7-9 and TRBJ1-1, the full variable domain is DTGVSQNPRHKITKRGQNVTFRCDPISEHNRLYWYRQTLGQGPEFLTYFQNEAQLEKSRLLSDRFSAERPKGSFSTLEIQRTEQGDSAMYLCASSPTQGATEAFFGQGTRLTVV.